These T cell receptor beta chains were read from a single sample in a study of cytomegalovirus exposure and HLA in healthy donors. Profiled with immunoSEQ multiplex PCR; TCRdb holds only in-frame clones, not every one. The data contain tens of thousands of clones, approximately 94% of them singletons. Sequenced input: PBMCs. These receptor sequences come from a woman under 30 in good health and CMV-seropositive. Each CDR3 is given with its conserved first and last residue. The order of the fields is V gene, J gene, clone size, D gene, CDR3 protein, CDR3 DNA. The D gene is left open where the match is weak. The size of a clone is reported for some rows only, either as once, few or many, or as a class for expanded clones.

>TRBV5-4|TRBJ1-1|.|.
CASSFSENTEAFF
TGTGCCAGCAGCTTCTCAGAGAACACTGAAGCTTTCTTT
>TRBV6-1|TRBJ1-2|.|TRBD1
CASSEATGSYGYTF
TGTGCCAGCAGTGAAGCGACAGGGAGCTATGGCTACACCTTC
>TRBV27|TRBJ2-7|.|.
CASSLVGTGYEQYF
TGTGCCAGCAGTTTAGTCGGTACGGGCTACGAGCAGTACTTC
>TRBV4-1|TRBJ2-3|.|TRBD2
CASSLGAGLRTDTQYF
TGCGCCAGCAGCCTGGGCGCGGGACTAAGAACAGATACGCAGTATTTT
>TRBV30|TRBJ2-3|few|.
CAWSLGTDTQYF
TGTGCCTGGAGTCTAGGCACAGATACGCAGTATTTT
>TRBV27|TRBJ2-1|.|TRBD1
CASQTRRGINEQFF
TGTGCCAGCCAAACCCGCAGGGGGATCAATGAGCAGTTCTTC
>TRBV6-1|TRBJ1-2|once|TRBD1
CASSEARGSVGYTF
TGTGCCAGCAGTGAAGCCAGGGGGTCCGTTGGCTACACCTTC
>TRBV29-1|TRBJ2-7|.|TRBD2
CSVSGRESYEQYF
TGCAGCGTTTCCGGGCGGGAGAGCTACGAGCAGTACTTC
>TRBV2|TRBJ2-7|.|.
CASSETLVSEQYF
TGTGCCAGCAGTGAAACACTAGTTAGCGAGCAGTACTTC
>TRBV28|TRBJ2-3|.|TRBD2
CASRNPSGGAVDTQYF
TGTGCCAGCAGGAACCCTAGCGGGGGGGCGGTAGATACGCAGTATTTT
>TRBV6-6|TRBJ1-1|.|TRBD1
CASRDRAMDTEAFF
TGTGCCAGCAGGGACAGGGCGATGGACACTGAAGCTTTCTTT
>TRBV4-3|TRBJ2-2|.|TRBD2
CASSQDPSGFVTGELFF
TGCGCCAGCAGCCAAGATCCTAGCGGGTTTGTCACCGGGGAGCTGTTTTTT
>TRBV14|TRBJ1-2|.|.
CASSQARGRVNGSYGYTF
TGTGCCAGCAGCCAAGCCCGGGGTAGGGTTAATGGTAGCTATGGCTACACCTTC
>TRBV28|TRBJ1-1|.|.
CASSTNDRHTEAFF
TGTGCCAGCAGTACGAACGACAGGCACACTGAAGCTTTCTTT
>TRBV2|TRBJ2-2|.|TRBD1
CASSVVRQGNTGELFF
TGTGCCAGCAGTGTAGTAAGACAGGGAAACACCGGGGAGCTGTTTTTT
>TRBV5-5|TRBJ1-1|.|TRBD1
CASSLGQGASNTEAFF
TGTGCCAGCAGCCTGGGACAGGGGGCGTCGAACACTGAAGCTTTCTTT
>TRBV7-9|TRBJ1-2|.|TRBD1
CASSHGTVHGYTF
TGTGCCAGCAGCCACGGGACAGTTCATGGCTACACCTTC
>TRBV19|TRBJ2-1|.|TRBD2
CASRTSGSSYNEQFF
TGTGCCAGTAGGACTAGCGGGAGCTCCTACAATGAGCAGTTCTTC
>TRBV6-5|TRBJ1-3|.|TRBD1
CASSRDRGASTIYF
TGTGCCAGCAGCCGCGACAGGGGCGCCTCCACCATATATTTT
>TRBV7-8|TRBJ2-2|.|.
CASSPSRVANTGELFF
TGTGCCAGCAGCCCCTCGAGGGTCGCGAACACCGGGGAGCTGTTTTTT
>TRBV29-1|TRBJ2-3|.|.
CSVVPGFRGDTQYF
TGCAGCGTTGTACCGGGGTTCAGGGGAGATACGCAGTATTTT
>TRBV28|TRBJ2-7|.|.
CASSQIYEQYF
TGTGCCAGCAGTCAAATCTACGAGCAGTACTTC
>TRBV4-1|TRBJ2-1|once|.
CASSQGGEQFF
TGCGCCAGCAGCCAAGGCGGGGAGCAGTTCTTC
>TRBV19|TRBJ1-5|once|TRBD1
CASSDRGGQPQHF
TGTGCCAGTAGCGACAGGGGTGGTCAGCCCCAGCATTTT
>TRBV27|TRBJ2-1|.|.
CASRPAGIHEQFF
TGTGCCAGCAGACCTGCCGGTATCCATGAGCAGTTCTTC
>TRBV9|TRBJ2-1|.|TRBD2
CASSVVGSSGRPRYNEQFF
TGTGCCAGCAGCGTAGTAGGGTCTAGCGGGAGGCCCCGGTACAATGAGCAGTTCTTC
>TRBV7-9|TRBJ2-1|.|.
CASSFYAQGYEQFF
TGTGCCAGCAGCTTTTACGCCCAGGGCTATGAGCAGTTCTTC
>TRBV7-6|TRBJ2-7|few|TRBD1
CASSLQGALTEQYF
TGTGCCAGCAGCCTACAGGGGGCGCTTACCGAGCAGTACTTC
>TRBV6-5|TRBJ1-4|.|TRBD1
CASSSRGSNEKLFF
TGTGCCAGCAGTTCCAGGGGGTCCAATGAAAAACTGTTTTTT
>TRBV5-1|TRBJ2-7|.|.
CASSLVGSDEQYF
TGCGCCAGCAGCTTGGTAGGGAGTGACGAGCAGTACTTC
>TRBV13|TRBJ2-2|.|TRBD1
CASSLTGGRGRTGELFF
TGTGCCAGCAGCTTAACAGGGGGAAGGGGGCGAACCGGGGAGCTGTTTTTT
>TRBV5-4|TRBJ1-4|once|.
CASSHGGGFEKLFF
TGTGCCAGCAGCCACGGCGGGGGTTTTGAAAAACTGTTTTTT
>TRBV4-2|TRBJ2-7|.|TRBD2
CASSQTTAGTSLYEQYF
TGTGCCAGCAGCCAGACCACTGCCGGGACTAGCCTCTACGAGCAGTACTTC
>TRBV9|TRBJ1-2|.|.
CASSLREGGDGYTF
TGTGCCAGCAGCCTTAGAGAAGGGGGAGATGGCTACACCTTC
>TRBV2|TRBJ1-1|.|.
CASRRAALNTEAFF
TGTGCCAGCAGGAGGGCAGCCTTGAACACTGAAGCTTTCTTT
>TRBV7-2|TRBJ2-2|.|TRBD2
CASSATSGRNTGELFF
TGTGCCAGCAGCGCGACTAGCGGGAGGAACACCGGGGAGCTGTTTTTT
>TRBV5-1|TRBJ1-2|.|.
CASSVIEGYYGYTF
TGCGCCAGCAGTGTCATCGAGGGCTACTATGGCTACACCTTC
>TRBV19|TRBJ2-7|.|.
CASSRSQGSYEQYF
TGTGCCAGTAGTCGCTCACAGGGATCCTACGAGCAGTACTTC
>TRBV18|TRBJ2-2|.|TRBD1
CASSRRQGNTGELFF
TGTGCCAGCTCACGGAGACAGGGGAACACCGGGGAGCTGTTTTTT
>TRBV6-5|TRBJ1-1|once|.
CASTGRVNTEAFF
TGTGCCAGCACTGGTCGGGTGAACACTGAAGCTTTCTTT
>TRBV4-3|TRBJ2-6|.|.
CASSQATGISGANVLTF
TGCGCCAGCAGCCAAGCTACAGGAATCTCTGGGGCCAACGTCCTGACTTTC
>TRBV11-3|TRBJ2-1|.|.
CASSQGAANNEQFF
TGTGCCAGCAGCCAAGGGGCGGCGAACAATGAGCAGTTCTTC
>TRBV7-6|TRBJ2-3|.|TRBD1
CASSLAGTAIPDTQYF
TGTGCCAGCAGCTTAGCGGGGACAGCGATCCCAGATACGCAGTATTTT
>TRBV6-5|TRBJ1-3|.|.
CASSSTGGNTIYF
TGTGCCAGCAGTTCCACGGGTGGAAACACCATATATTTT
>TRBV6-6|TRBJ1-5|.|.
CASSYSRADNQPQHF
TGTGCCAGCAGTTACTCGCGGGCAGACAATCAGCCCCAGCATTTT
>TRBV28|TRBJ1-4|.|TRBD1
CASTLTGGNEKLFF
TGTGCCAGCACCCTGACAGGGGGTAATGAAAAACTGTTTTTT
>TRBV5-4|TRBJ2-3|.|.
CASSEDGATDTQYF
TGTGCCAGCAGCGAGGATGGGGCCACAGATACGCAGTATTTT
>TRBV5-4|TRBJ2-5|.|TRBD2
CASSRPGLAGQETQYF
TGTGCCAGCAGCAGACCGGGACTAGCGGGGCAAGAGACCCAGTACTTC